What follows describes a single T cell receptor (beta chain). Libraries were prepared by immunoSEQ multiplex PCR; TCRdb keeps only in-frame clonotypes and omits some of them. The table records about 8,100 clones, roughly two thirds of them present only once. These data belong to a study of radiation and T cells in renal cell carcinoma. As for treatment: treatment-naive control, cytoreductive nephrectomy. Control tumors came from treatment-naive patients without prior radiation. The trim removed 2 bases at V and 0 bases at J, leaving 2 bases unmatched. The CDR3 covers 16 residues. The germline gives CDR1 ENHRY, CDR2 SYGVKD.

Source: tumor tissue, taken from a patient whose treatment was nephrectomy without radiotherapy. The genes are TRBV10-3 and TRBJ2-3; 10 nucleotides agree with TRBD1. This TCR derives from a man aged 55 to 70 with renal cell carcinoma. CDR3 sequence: CAISEDRGRSTDTQYF. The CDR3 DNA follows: TGTGCCATCAGTGAGGACAGGGGGCGGAGCACAGATACGCAGTATTTT.